This T cell receptor beta chain was recovered during a study of blood T cell repertoires in COVID-19. As for the study in general: Spain, Italy and the United States supplied samples that represented acute and convalescent COVID-19.

Participants had their cohort set by participant-reported clinical history. Resolution of symptoms, clearance, or two negative PCRs was present in recovered Cohort 3 donors. Some clones are missing from TCRdb's copy, which holds only in-frame ones; the method was immunoSEQ multiplex PCR. The sample has some 400,000 clones, about 87% seen once. The CDR3 contains 17 residues. The V and J ends lost 1 base and 5 bases, in that order; junction bases with no gene match: 9. CDR1 is SEHNR, CDR2 FQNEAQ, per germline (reference sequence). This clone was detected only once. This TCR came from a man younger than 45 who had recovered from COVID-19. This chain joins TRBV7-9 and TRBJ2-7; 12 bases match TRBD2. The specimen was PBMCs or T cells enriched from blood (not recorded which). The CDR3 loop reads CASSLELASGGVDEQYF. In DNA, the CDR3 is TGTGCCAGCAGCTTAGAATTGGCTAGCGGGGGGGTCGACGAGCAGTACTTC.